This TCR beta chain was observed in a study of blood T cells in healthy people across ages. Germline assignment: CDR1 SGDLS and CDR2 YYNGEE. This CDR3 contains 14 residues. Sample-barcoded 5' priming and a J-beta primer mix drove a second PCR of about 7 to 12 cycles. TCRdb called the 5' RACE reads again in MiXCR, with one record for every CDR3 protein. The sample has about 2 million distinct CDR3 sequences, around 50% seen once; the top ten hold more than 2%. The V and J genes are TRBV9 and TRBJ2-4; tentative D call: TRBD1 (5 bases). The DNA end favors TRBJ2-7, so the J call may be wrong. The sequenced material came from blood. This TCR derives from a woman in her forties in good health. The CDR3 DNA sequence: TGTGCCAGCAGCGTAGCCCCGGACAACTACGAGCAGTACTTC. Translated, it gives CASSVAPDNYEQYF.